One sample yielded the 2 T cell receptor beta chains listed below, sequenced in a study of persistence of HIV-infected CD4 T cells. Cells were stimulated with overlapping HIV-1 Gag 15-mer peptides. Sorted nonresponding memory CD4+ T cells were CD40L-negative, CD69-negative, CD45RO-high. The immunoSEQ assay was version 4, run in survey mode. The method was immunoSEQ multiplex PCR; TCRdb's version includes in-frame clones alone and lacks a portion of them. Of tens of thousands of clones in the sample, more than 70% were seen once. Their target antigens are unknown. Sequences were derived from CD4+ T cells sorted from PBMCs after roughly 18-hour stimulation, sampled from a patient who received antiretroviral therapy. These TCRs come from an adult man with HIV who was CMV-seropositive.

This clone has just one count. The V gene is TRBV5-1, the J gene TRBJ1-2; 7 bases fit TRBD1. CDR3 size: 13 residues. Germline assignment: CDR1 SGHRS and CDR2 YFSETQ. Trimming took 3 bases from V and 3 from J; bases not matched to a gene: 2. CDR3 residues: CASSSTGDYGYTF. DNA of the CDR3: TGCGCCAGCAGCTCCACAGGGGACTATGGCTACACCTTC. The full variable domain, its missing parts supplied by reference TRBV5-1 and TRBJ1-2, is KAGVTQTPRYLIKTRGQQVTLSCSPISGHRSVSWYQQTPGQGLQFLFEYFSETQRNKGNFPGRFSGRQFSNSRSEMNVSTLELGDSALYLCASSSTGDYGYTFGSGTRLTVV.

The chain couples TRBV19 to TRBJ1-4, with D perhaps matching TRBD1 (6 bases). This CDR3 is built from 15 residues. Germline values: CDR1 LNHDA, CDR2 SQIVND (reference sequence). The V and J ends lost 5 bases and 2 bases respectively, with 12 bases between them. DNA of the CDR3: TGTGCCAGTAGTCCCAACAGGGCCACTAATGAAAAACTGTTTTTT. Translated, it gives CASSPNRATNEKLFF.